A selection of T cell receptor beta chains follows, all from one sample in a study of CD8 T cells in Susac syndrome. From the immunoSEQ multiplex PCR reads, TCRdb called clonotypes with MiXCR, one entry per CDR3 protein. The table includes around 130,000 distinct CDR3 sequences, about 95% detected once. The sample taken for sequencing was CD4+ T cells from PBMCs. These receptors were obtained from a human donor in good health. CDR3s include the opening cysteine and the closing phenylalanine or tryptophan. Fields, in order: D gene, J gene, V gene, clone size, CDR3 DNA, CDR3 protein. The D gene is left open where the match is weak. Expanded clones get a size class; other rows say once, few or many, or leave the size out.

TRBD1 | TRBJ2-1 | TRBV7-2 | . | TGTGCCAGCAGCTTAGCTCCGGGACAGACCAATGAGCAGTTCTTC | CASSLAPGQTNEQFF
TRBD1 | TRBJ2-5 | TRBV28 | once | TGTGCCAGCAGCCGAATGACAGGGGTCGGAGAGACCCAGTACTTC | CASSRMTGVGETQYF
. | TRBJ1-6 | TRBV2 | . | TGTGCCAGCACCCAAGGGAGGGGCCGTAATTCACCCCTCCACTTT | CASTQGRGRNSPLHF
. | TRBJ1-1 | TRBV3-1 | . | TGTGCCAGCAGCCAACACGGGAACACTGAAGCTTTCTTT | CASSQHGNTEAFF
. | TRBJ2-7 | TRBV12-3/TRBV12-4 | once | TGTGCCAGCAGTTTGGAGGACGGGGGAGTTTACGAGCAGTACTTC | CASSLEDGGVYEQYF
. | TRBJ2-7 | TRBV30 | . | TGTGCCTGGAGTGTACTCAGGGGCTCCTACGAGCAGTACTTC | CAWSVLRGSYEQYF
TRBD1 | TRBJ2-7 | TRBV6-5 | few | TGTGCCAGCAGTTACTCCGGGACAGGGAACTACGAGCAGTACTTC | CASSYSGTGNYEQYF
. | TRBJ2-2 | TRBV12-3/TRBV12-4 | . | TGTGCCAGCACCCCGGGGAGGGAGCTGTTTTTT | CASTPGRELFF
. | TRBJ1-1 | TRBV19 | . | TGTGCCAGTAGTATAGGCGACTTGAACACTGAAGCTTTCTTT | CASSIGDLNTEAFF
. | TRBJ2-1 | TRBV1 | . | TGCACCAGCAGCCAAGATTCCGGGACAGGGATTTCCCATGAGCAGTTCTTC | CTSSQDSGTGISHEQFF
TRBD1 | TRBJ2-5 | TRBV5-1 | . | TGCGCCAGCAGCTTGGAGGGACAGGGCAGGGAGACCCAGTACTTC | CASSLEGQGRETQYF
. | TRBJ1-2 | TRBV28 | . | TGTGCCAGCAGCCCGATACAGGGAGGGAAGGGCTACACCTTC | CASSPIQGGKGYTF
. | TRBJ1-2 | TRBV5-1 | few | TGCGCCAGCAGCTTGGGAGGGTATACTAACTATGGCTACACCTTC | CASSLGGYTNYGYTF
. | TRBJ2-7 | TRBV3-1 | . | TGTGCCAGCAGCCAAAGGCCGGACGGGCTCTACGAGCAGTACTTC | CASSQRPDGLYEQYF
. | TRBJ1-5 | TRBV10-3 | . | TGTGCCATCAGTGGCCGGGGCATACTCGATCAGCCCCAGCATTTT | CAISGRGILDQPQHF
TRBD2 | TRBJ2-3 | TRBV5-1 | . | TGCGCCAGCAGCTTGGCCGGGCGGGAGACAGATACGCAGTATTTT | CASSLAGRETDTQYF
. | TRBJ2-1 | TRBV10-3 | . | TGTGCCATCAGTGGGGGAGCGGTGTACAATGAGCAGTTCTTC | CAISGGAVYNEQFF
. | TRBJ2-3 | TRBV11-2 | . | TGTGCCAGCAGCTTCACTTCGGCAGATACGCAGTATTTT | CASSFTSADTQYF
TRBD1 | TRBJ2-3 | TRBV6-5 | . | TGTGCCAGCAGTTACTCGGGACAGGGGGGCACAGATACGCAGTATTTT | CASSYSGQGGTDTQYF
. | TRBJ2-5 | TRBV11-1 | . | TGTGCCAGCAGCTTAGCATTCGGACTCGCACAGACCCAGTACTTC | CASSLAFGLAQTQYF
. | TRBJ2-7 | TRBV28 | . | TGTGCCACTAGGGCCGGGAGTGGGTACGAGCAGTACTTC | CATRAGSGYEQYF
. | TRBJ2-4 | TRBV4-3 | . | TGCGCCAGCAGCCAAGCTTATACAGGGTTGACCCTAAACATTCAGTACTTC | CASSQAYTGLTLNIQYF
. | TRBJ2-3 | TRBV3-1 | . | TGTGCCAGCAGCCCACGTAGAGCCCTTGAGGGAGATACGCAGTATTTT | CASSPRRALEGDTQYF
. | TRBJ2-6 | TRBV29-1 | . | TGCAGCGTTGGATCTGGGGCCAACGTCCTGACTTTC | CSVGSGANVLTF
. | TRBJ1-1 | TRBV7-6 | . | TGTGCCAGCAGCGCTGACCGGAATGCGGCAACTTTCTTT | CASSADRNAATFF
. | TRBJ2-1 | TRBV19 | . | TGTGCCAGCCACTGGGGGTCGGGGTCGACCTACAATGAGCAGTTCTTC | CASHWGSGSTYNEQFF
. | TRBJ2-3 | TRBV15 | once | TGTGCCACCAGCAGAGAGGTGCCAGTTAGCACAGATACGCAGTATTTT | CATSREVPVSTDTQYF